Listed below are T cell receptor beta chains from one sample, sequenced in a study of T-cell memory formation after mild COVID-19. TCRdb independently ran MiXCR on the 5' RACE reads; one entry per CDR3 protein. The table includes around 300,000 distinct CDR3 sequences, about a sixth detected once. Sample: PBMCs or a T cell subset sorted from them (not recorded which). These TCRs come from a man younger than 35 who had mild COVID-19 (a few samples of this study predate the infection). Cell type and time point are not known. CDR3s include the opening cysteine and the closing phenylalanine or tryptophan. Each record gives: D gene, clone size, J gene, V gene, CDR3 protein, CDR3 DNA. D genes are given only for firm matches. The size field is filled for only some rows; it gives once, few, many or a size class.

D: NA
size: NA
J: TRBJ1-2
V: TRBV7-9
CDR3: CASSLARVGYGYTF
DNA: TGTGCCAGCAGCTTGGCCAGGGTAGGCTATGGCTACACCTTC

D: TRBD1
size: few
J: TRBJ2-1
V: TRBV20-1
CDR3: CSARVGQNSYNEQFF
DNA: TGCAGTGCTAGAGTGGGACAGAATTCCTACAATGAGCAGTTCTTC

D: NA
size: few
J: TRBJ1-2
V: TRBV7-9
CDR3: CASSLFQGNYGYTF
DNA: TGTGCCAGCAGCTTATTTCAGGGCAACTATGGCTACACCTTC

D: NA
size: few
J: TRBJ2-7
V: TRBV9
CDR3: CASSVGSGPYEQYF
DNA: TGTGCCAGCAGCGTGGGTAGCGGACCCTACGAGCAGTACTTC

D: TRBD1
size: NA
J: TRBJ1-6
V: TRBV4-3
CDR3: CASSQNRGDNSPLHF
DNA: TGCGCCAGCAGCCAGAACAGGGGGGACAATTCACCCCTCCACTTT

D: NA
size: few
J: TRBJ2-5
V: TRBV12-5
CDR3: CASGLVETQYF
DNA: TGTGCTAGTGGTTTGGTGGAGACCCAGTACTTC

D: TRBD1
size: NA
J: TRBJ1-1
V: TRBV6-5
CDR3: CASNLAGGLGDTEAFF
DNA: TGTGCCAGCAACCTAGCAGGGGGCCTCGGAGACACTGAAGCTTTCTTT

D: NA
size: NA
J: TRBJ1-2
V: TRBV12-3/TRBV12-4
CDR3: CASSWGVRYTF
DNA: TGTGCCAGCAGTTGGGGGGTACGCTACACCTTC

D: NA
size: NA
J: TRBJ1-3
V: TRBV6-5
CDR3: CASSYSRAGPYSGNTIYF
DNA: TGTGCCAGCAGTTACTCTCGGGCGGGGCCGTACTCTGGAAACACCATATATTTT

D: NA
size: many
J: TRBJ1-1
V: TRBV5-1
CDR3: CASSTTANTEAFF
DNA: TGCGCCAGCAGCACGACAGCAAACACTGAAGCTTTCTTT

D: NA
size: NA
J: TRBJ2-6
V: TRBV12-3/TRBV12-4
CDR3: CASRDATGANVLTF
DNA: TGTGCCAGTCGGGATGCTACTGGGGCCAACGTCCTGACTTTC

D: TRBD1
size: many
J: TRBJ2-1
V: TRBV6-2/TRBV6-3
CDR3: CASSYGVQGMYEQFF
DNA: TGTGCCAGCAGTTACGGCGTACAGGGGATGTATGAGCAGTTCTTC

D: NA
size: NA
J: TRBJ2-2
V: TRBV28
CDR3: CASSLSQALNTGELFF
DNA: TGTGCCAGCAGTTTATCCCAGGCCCTTAACACCGGGGAGCTGTTTTTT

D: TRBD1
size: NA
J: TRBJ2-1
V: TRBV4-3
CDR3: CASSQDWTGPNEQFF
DNA: TGCGCCAGCAGCCAGGATTGGACAGGACCTAATGAGCAGTTCTTC

D: NA
size: NA
J: TRBJ2-1
V: TRBV5-1
CDR3: CASSQNAGHNNEQFF
DNA: TGCGCCAGCAGCCAAAACGCGGGGCATAACAATGAGCAGTTCTTC

D: NA
size: NA
J: TRBJ2-6
V: TRBV7-3
CDR3: CAARGGIGANVLTF
DNA: TGTGCCGCCCGGGGCGGGATTGGGGCCAACGTCCTGACTTTC

D: TRBD2
size: few
J: TRBJ2-3
V: TRBV5-1
CDR3: CASSGGTTGTDTQYF
DNA: TGCGCCAGCAGCGGCGGGACTACTGGCACAGATACGCAGTATTTT

D: NA
size: few
J: TRBJ2-3
V: TRBV9
CDR3: CASSPLVGPDTQYF
DNA: TGTGCCAGCAGCCCCTTAGTAGGTCCAGATACGCAGTATTTT

D: NA
size: NA
J: TRBJ2-4
V: TRBV11-1
CDR3: CASSPTQGAKNIQYF
DNA: TGTGCCAGCAGCCCCACTCAGGGGGCCAAAAACATTCAGTACTTC

D: TRBD1
size: NA
J: TRBJ2-1
V: TRBV29-1
CDR3: CSVGLGTGPANEQFF
DNA: TGCAGCGTTGGCCTAGGGACAGGGCCGGCCAATGAGCAGTTCTTC

D: TRBD1
size: NA
J: TRBJ2-7
V: TRBV5-4
CDR3: CASSSRDRGPDEQYF
DNA: TGTGCCAGCAGCTCCCGGGACAGGGGGCCGGATGAGCAGTACTTC

D: NA
size: few
J: TRBJ2-5
V: TRBV5-1
CDR3: CASSLAGTPQETQYF
DNA: TGCGCCAGCAGCTTGGCCGGGACACCACAAGAGACCCAGTACTTC

D: TRBD2
size: few
J: TRBJ2-3
V: TRBV5-1
CDR3: CASSLQRGRSTDTQYF
DNA: TGCGCCAGCAGCCTCCAGCGGGGGCGAAGCACAGATACGCAGTATTTT

D: TRBD2
size: few
J: TRBJ2-5
V: TRBV7-9
CDR3: CASTTSGGGETQYF
DNA: TGTGCCAGCACGACTAGCGGGGGTGGCGAGACCCAGTACTTC

D: NA
size: few
J: TRBJ2-5
V: TRBV6-5
CDR3: CASRPTGQETQYF
DNA: TGTGCCAGCAGACCCACGGGTCAGGAGACCCAGTACTTC

D: TRBD1
size: NA
J: TRBJ2-7
V: TRBV12-3/TRBV12-4
CDR3: CASSSRFGTADYEQYF
DNA: TGTGCCAGCAGTTCCCGGTTTGGGACAGCAGATTACGAGCAGTACTTC

D: NA
size: many
J: TRBJ1-3
V: TRBV4-2
CDR3: CASSQGRGSGNTIYF
DNA: TGTGCCAGCAGCCAAGGGCGAGGCTCTGGAAACACCATATATTTT

D: TRBD1
size: few
J: TRBJ2-5
V: TRBV6-2/TRBV6-3
CDR3: CASSFKRTGKETQYF
DNA: TGTGCCAGCAGTTTTAAAAGGACAGGGAAAGAGACCCAGTACTTC

D: NA
size: NA
J: TRBJ1-4
V: TRBV5-1
CDR3: CASSSHLPGDEKLFF
DNA: TGCGCCAGCAGCTCCCACCTCCCAGGCGACGAAAAACTGTTTTTT

D: NA
size: few
J: TRBJ2-5
V: TRBV4-1
CDR3: CASSRQTSSETQYF
DNA: TGCGCCAGCAGCCGTCAGACTAGTTCAGAGACCCAGTACTTC

D: TRBD1
size: few
J: TRBJ2-2
V: TRBV20-1
CDR3: CSARALGTGGGGELFF
DNA: TGCAGTGCTAGAGCGTTAGGGACAGGGGGCGGCGGGGAGCTGTTTTTT

D: NA
size: NA
J: TRBJ1-5
V: TRBV27
CDR3: CASSFHNQPQHF
DNA: TGTGCCAGCAGTTTTCACAATCAGCCCCAGCATTTT

D: TRBD1
size: few
J: TRBJ1-2
V: TRBV5-1
CDR3: CASSSPGQGADGYTF
DNA: TGCGCCAGCAGTTCTCCGGGACAGGGGGCCGATGGCTACACCTTC

D: NA
size: NA
J: TRBJ2-5
V: TRBV3-1
CDR3: CASSQLSGQETQYF
DNA: TGTGCCAGCAGCCAACTTAGCGGTCAAGAGACCCAGTACTTC

D: TRBD2
size: NA
J: TRBJ2-1
V: TRBV7-2
CDR3: CASSFGLAGAYNEQFF
DNA: TGTGCCAGCAGCTTCGGACTAGCGGGGGCCTACAATGAGCAGTTCTTC

D: NA
size: few
J: TRBJ1-1
V: TRBV4-3
CDR3: CASSRGVGEGAEAFF
DNA: TGCGCCAGCAGCCGAGGCGTGGGGGAAGGAGCTGAAGCTTTCTTT

D: NA
size: few
J: TRBJ1-4
V: TRBV27
CDR3: CASSKGWSNEKLFF
DNA: TGTGCCAGCAGCAAGGGTTGGTCTAATGAAAAACTGTTTTTT

D: NA
size: NA
J: TRBJ2-1
V: TRBV29-1
CDR3: CSGLEGDEQFF
DNA: TGCAGCGGGCTAGAGGGTGATGAGCAGTTCTTC

D: NA
size: NA
J: TRBJ2-3
V: TRBV28
CDR3: CASSFGVASTDTQYF
DNA: TGTGCCAGCAGTTTCGGGGTAGCGAGCACAGATACGCAGTATTTT

D: NA
size: many
J: TRBJ1-5
V: TRBV18
CDR3: CASSPGGNQPQHF
DNA: TGTGCCAGCAGCCCCGGTGGAAATCAGCCCCAGCATTTT

D: NA
size: NA
J: TRBJ2-3
V: TRBV4-1
CDR3: CASSQEVWATDTQYF
DNA: TGCGCCAGCAGCCAAGAAGTATGGGCCACAGATACGCAGTATTTT

D: NA
size: few
J: TRBJ2-5
V: TRBV7-9
CDR3: CASSLAWGTQYF
DNA: TGTGCCAGCAGCTTAGCTTGGGGGACCCAGTACTTC

D: NA
size: NA
J: TRBJ2-2
V: TRBV24-1
CDR3: CATSVETGNTGELFF
DNA: TGTGCCACCAGTGTTGAGACAGGGAACACCGGGGAGCTGTTTTTT

D: NA
size: many
J: TRBJ2-1
V: TRBV6-2/TRBV6-3
CDR3: CASSYGGASYNEQFF
DNA: TGTGCCAGCAGTTACGGGGGGGCCTCCTACAATGAGCAGTTCTTC

D: NA
size: NA
J: TRBJ2-1
V: TRBV4-2
CDR3: CDSSPEDGINEQFF
DNA: TGTGACAGCAGCCCCGAAGACGGGATAAATGAGCAGTTCTTC

D: TRBD1
size: few
J: TRBJ1-6
V: TRBV20-1
CDR3: CSARTTGASPLHF
DNA: TGCAGTGCTAGGACCACAGGGGCCTCACCCCTCCACTTT

D: NA
size: NA
J: TRBJ1-1
V: TRBV5-4
CDR3: CASSLTGRDTEAFF
DNA: TGTGCCAGCAGCCTTACTGGCAGGGACACTGAAGCTTTCTTT

D: NA
size: NA
J: TRBJ2-2
V: TRBV27
CDR3: CASSTPRRGWTGELFF
DNA: TGTGCCAGCAGTACCCCCCGAAGGGGGTGGACCGGGGAGCTGTTTTTT

D: TRBD1
size: NA
J: TRBJ1-2
V: TRBV5-4
CDR3: CASSQQGPRGYTF
DNA: TGTGCCAGCAGCCAACAGGGGCCCCGGGGCTACACCTTC

D: NA
size: NA
J: TRBJ1-5
V: TRBV5-1
CDR3: CASSLGGYSNQPQHF
DNA: TGCGCCAGCAGCTTGGGCGGTTATAGCAATCAGCCCCAGCATTTT

D: NA
size: NA
J: TRBJ2-7
V: TRBV7-2
CDR3: CASSLRSPSGPSEQYF
DNA: TGTGCCAGCAGCTTAAGGTCCCCATCAGGACCCAGCGAGCAGTACTTC

D: NA
size: NA
J: TRBJ1-5
V: TRBV6-6
CDR3: CASHRRNQPQHF
DNA: TGTGCCAGCCATAGACGCAATCAGCCCCAGCATTTT